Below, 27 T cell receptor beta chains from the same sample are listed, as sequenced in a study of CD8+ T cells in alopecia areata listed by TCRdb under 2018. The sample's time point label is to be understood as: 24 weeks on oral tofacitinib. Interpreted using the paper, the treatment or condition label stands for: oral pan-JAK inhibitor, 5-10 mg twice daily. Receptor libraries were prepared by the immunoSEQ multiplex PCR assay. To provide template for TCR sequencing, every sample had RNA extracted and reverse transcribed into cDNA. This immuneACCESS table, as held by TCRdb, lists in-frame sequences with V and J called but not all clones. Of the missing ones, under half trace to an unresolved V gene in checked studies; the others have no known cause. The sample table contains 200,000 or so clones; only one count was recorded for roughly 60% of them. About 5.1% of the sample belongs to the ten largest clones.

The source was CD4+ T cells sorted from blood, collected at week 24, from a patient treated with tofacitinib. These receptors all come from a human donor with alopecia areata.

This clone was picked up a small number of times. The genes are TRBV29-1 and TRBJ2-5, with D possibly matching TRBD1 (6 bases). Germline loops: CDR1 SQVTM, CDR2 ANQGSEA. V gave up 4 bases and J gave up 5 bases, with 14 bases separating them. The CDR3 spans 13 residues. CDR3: CSVVRGSEETQYF. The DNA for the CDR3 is TGCAGCGTTGTCAGGGGATCGGAGGAGACCCAGTACTTC.

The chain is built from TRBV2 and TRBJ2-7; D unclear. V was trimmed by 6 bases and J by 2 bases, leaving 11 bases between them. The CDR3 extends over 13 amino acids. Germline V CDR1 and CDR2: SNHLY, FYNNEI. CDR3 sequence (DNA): TGTGCCAGCAGGGTGGACGGCACCTACGAGCAGTACTTC. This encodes CASRVDGTYEQYF.

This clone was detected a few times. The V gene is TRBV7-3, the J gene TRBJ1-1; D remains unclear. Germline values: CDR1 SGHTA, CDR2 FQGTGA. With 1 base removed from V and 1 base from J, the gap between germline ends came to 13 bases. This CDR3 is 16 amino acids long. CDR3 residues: CASSLIRAGPNTEAFF. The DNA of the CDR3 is TGTGCCAGCAGCTTAATACGGGCAGGTCCGAACACTGAAGCTTTCTTT.

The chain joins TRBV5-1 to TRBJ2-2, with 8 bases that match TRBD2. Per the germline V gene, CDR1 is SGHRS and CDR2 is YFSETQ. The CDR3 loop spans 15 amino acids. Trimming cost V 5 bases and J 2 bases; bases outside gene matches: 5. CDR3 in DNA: TGCGCCAGCAGAACGACTAGCGCCAACACCGGGGAGCTGTTTTTT. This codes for CASRTTSANTGELFF.

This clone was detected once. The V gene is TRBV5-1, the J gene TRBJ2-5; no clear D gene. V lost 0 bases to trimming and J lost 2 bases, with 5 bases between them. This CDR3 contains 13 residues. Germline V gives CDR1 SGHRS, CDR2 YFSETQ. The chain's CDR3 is CASSLGIQETQYF. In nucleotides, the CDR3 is TGCGCCAGCAGCTTGGGCATTCAAGAGACCCAGTACTTC. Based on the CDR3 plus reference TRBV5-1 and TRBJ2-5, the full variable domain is KAGVTQTPRYLIKTRGQQVTLSCSPISGHRSVSWYQQTPGQGLQFLFEYFSETQRNKGNFPGRFSGRQFSNSRSEMNVSTLELGDSALYLCASSLGIQETQYFGPGTRLLVL.

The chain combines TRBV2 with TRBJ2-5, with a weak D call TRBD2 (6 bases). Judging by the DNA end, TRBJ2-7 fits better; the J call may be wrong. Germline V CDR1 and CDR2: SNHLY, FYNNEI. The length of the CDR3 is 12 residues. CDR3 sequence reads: CASKEGPYEQYF. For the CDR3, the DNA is TGTGCCAGCAAGGAGGGTCCCTACGAGCAGTACTTC.

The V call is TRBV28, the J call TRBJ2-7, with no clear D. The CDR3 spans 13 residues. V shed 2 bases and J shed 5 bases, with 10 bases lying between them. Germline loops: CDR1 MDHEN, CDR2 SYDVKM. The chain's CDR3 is CASSLTFADEQYF. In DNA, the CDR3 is TGTGCCAGCAGTTTAACCTTTGCTGACGAGCAGTACTTC.

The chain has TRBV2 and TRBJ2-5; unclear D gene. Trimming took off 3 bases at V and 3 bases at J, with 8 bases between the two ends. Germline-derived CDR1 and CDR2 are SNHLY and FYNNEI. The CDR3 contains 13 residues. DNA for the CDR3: TGTGCCAGCAGTGAGGGGTGGAAAGAGACCCAGTACTTC. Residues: CASSEGWKETQYF.

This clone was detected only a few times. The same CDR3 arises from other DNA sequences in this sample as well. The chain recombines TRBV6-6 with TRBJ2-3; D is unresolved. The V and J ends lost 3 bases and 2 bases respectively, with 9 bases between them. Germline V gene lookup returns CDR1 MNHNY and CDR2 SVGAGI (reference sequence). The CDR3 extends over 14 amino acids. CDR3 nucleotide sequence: TGTGCCAGCAGTTATGGGCAAAACACAGATACGCAGTATTTT. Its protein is CASSYGQNTDTQYF.

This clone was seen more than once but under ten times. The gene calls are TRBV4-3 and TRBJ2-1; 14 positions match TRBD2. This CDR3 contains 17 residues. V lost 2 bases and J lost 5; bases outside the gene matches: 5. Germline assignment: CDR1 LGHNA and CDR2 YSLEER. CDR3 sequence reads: CASSQRGTSGGHNEQFF. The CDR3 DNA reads TGCGCCAGCAGCCAACGTGGGACTAGCGGGGGTCACAATGAGCAGTTCTTC.

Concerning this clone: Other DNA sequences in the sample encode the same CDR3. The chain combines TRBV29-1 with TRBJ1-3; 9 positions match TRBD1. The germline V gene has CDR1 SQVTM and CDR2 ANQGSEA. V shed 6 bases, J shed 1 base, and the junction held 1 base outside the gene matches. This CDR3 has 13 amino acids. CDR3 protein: CSVGTGSGNTIYF. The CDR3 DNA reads TGCAGCGTCGGGACAGGGTCTGGAAACACCATATATTTT.

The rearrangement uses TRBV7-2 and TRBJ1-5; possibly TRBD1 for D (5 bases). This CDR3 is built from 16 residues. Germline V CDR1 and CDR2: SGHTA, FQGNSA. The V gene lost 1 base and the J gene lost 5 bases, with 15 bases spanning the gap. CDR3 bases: TGTGCCAGCAGCTTAGAGGTGGGGCGGGGGGATCAGCCCCAGCATTTT. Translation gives CASSLEVGRGDQPQHF.

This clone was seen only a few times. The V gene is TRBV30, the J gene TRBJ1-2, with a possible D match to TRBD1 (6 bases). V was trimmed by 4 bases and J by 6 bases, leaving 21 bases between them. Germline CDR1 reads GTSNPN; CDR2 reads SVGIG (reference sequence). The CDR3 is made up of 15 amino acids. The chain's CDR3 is CAWTNYLGGPDGYTF. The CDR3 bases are TGTGCCTGGACGAACTATTTGGGGGGCCCTGATGGCTACACCTTC.

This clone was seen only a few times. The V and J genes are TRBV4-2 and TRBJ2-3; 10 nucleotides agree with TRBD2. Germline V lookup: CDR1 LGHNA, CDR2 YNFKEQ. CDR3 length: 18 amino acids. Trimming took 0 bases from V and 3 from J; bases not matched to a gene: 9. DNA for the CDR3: TGTGCCAGCAGCCAAGATCTCCTCTCTAGCGGGGGAACAGATACGCAGTATTTT. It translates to CASSQDLLSSGGTDTQYF.

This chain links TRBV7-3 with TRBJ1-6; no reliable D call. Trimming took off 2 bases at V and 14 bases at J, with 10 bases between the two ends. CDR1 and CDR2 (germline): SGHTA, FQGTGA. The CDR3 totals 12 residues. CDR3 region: CASSLAGGALHF. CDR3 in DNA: TGTGCCAGCAGCTTAGCTGGTGGGGCCCTCCACTTT.

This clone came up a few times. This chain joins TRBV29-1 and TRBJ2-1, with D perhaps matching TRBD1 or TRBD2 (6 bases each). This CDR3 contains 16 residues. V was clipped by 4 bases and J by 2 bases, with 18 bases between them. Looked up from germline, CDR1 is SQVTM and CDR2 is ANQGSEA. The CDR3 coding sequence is TGCAGCGTTGGCCTGTTAAGGGGGGCCACCTACAATGAGCAGTTCTTC. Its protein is CSVGLLRGATYNEQFF.

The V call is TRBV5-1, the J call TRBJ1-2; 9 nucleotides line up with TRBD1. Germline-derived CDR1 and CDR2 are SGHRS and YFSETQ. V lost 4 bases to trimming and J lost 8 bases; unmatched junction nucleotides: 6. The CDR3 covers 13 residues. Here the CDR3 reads CASSQTGGDGYTF. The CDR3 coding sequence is TGCGCCAGCAGCCAAACAGGGGGCGACGGCTACACCTTC.

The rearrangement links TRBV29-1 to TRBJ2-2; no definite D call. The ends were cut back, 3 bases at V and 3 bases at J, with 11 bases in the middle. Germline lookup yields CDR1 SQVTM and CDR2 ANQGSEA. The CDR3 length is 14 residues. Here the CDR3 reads CSVDGWSDTGELFF. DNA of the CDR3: TGCAGCGTTGATGGTTGGAGTGACACCGGGGAGCTGTTTTTT.

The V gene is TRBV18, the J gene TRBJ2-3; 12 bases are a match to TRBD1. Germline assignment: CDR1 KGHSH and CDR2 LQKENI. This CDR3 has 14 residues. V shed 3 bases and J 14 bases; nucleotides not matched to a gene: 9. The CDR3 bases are TGTGCCAGCTCACCCTCGGGACAGGGGGCAAGATCGTATTTT. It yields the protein CASSPSGQGARSYF.

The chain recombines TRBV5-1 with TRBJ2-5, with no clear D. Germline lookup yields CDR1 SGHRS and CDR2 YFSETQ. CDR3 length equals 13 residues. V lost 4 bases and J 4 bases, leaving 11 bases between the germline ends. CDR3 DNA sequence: TGCGCCAGCAGCGCCGTCGGCCTAGAGACCCAGTACTTC. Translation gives CASSAVGLETQYF. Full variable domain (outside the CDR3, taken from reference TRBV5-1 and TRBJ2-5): KAGVTQTPRYLIKTRGQQVTLSCSPISGHRSVSWYQQTPGQGLQFLFEYFSETQRNKGNFPGRFSGRQFSNSRSEMNVSTLELGDSALYLCASSAVGLETQYFGPGTRLLVL.

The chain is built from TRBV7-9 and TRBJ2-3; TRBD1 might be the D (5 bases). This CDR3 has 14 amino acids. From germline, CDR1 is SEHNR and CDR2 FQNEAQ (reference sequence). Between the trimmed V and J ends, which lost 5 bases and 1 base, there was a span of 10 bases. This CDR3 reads CASSQTEGTDTQYF. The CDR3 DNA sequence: TGTGCCAGCAGCCAGACAGAGGGCACAGATACGCAGTATTTT.

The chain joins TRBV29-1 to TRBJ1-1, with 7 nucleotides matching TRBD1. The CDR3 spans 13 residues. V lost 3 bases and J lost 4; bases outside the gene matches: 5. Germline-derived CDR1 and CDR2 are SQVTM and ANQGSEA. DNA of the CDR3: TGCAGCGTTGACAGGGGGTCGGGCACTGAAGCTTTCTTT. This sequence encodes CSVDRGSGTEAFF.

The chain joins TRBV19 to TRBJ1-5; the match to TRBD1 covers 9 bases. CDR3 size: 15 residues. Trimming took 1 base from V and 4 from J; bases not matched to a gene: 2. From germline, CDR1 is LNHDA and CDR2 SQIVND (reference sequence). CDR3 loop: CASSIGDRGNQPQHF. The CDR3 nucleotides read TGTGCCAGTAGTATAGGCGACAGGGGGAATCAGCCCCAGCATTTT.

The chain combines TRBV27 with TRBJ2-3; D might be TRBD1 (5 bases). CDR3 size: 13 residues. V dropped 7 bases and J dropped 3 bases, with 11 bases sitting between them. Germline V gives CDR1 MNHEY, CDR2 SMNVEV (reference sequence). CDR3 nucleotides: TGTGCCAGCACCAGGGCCCTGACAGATACGCAGTATTTT. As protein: CASTRALTDTQYF.

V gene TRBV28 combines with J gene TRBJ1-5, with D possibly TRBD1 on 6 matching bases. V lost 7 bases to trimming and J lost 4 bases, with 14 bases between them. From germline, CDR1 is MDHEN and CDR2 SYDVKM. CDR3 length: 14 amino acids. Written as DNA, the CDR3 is TGTGCCAGCACCAAAGGGGGAATTAATCAGCCCCAGCATTTT. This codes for CASTKGGINQPQHF.

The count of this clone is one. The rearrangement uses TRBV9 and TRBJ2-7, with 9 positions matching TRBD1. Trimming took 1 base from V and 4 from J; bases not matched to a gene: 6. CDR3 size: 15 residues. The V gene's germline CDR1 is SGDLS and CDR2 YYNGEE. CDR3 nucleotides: TGTGCCAGCAGCGTATCGGGACAGGGCGGTTACGAGCAGTACTTC. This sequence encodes CASSVSGQGGYEQYF.

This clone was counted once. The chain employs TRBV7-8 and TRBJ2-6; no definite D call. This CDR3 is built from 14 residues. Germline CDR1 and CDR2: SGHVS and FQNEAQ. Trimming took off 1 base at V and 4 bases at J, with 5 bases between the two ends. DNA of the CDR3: TGTGCCAGCAGCTTAGTAGGGGGGGCCAACGTCCTGACTTTC. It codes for CASSLVGGANVLTF.